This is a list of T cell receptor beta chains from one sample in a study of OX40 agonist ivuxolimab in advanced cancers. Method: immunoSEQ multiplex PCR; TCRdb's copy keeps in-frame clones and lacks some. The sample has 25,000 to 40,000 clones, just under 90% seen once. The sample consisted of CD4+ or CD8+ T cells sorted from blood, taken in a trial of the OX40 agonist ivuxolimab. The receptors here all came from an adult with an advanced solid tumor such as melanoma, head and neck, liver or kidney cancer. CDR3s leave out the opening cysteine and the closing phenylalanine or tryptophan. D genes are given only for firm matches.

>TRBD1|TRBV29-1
SVEMDRGGYEQY
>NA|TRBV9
ASSQGTGYEQY
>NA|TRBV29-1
SVEGRGTGELF
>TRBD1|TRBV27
ASRGQGGFYGYT
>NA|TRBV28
ASSFILGVASYEQY
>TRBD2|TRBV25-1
ASNWGGSYEQY
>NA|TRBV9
ASSVSPSGTIGDRYGYT
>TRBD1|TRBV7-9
ASSIGGGEQY
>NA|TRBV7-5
ASSTTSGSREQY
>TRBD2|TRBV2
ASSRRDYGRNEQF
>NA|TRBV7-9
ASSTGTKLPPEAF
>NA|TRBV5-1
ASSRVVVTTTDTQY
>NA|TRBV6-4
ASSPFDSSYEQY
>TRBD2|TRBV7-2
ASSLWAGGGETQY
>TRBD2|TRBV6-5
ASSRREAYNEQF
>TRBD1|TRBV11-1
ASSTGVGNTEAF
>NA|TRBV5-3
ARSLRRQSSTYEQY
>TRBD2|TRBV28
ATGTSMYNEQF
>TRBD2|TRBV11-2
ASSLALAGYNEQF
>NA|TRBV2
ASSKGNPSYNEQF
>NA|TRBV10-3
AIRPAGEAYEQY
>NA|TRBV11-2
ASSLLSGQPSGANVLT
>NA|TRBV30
AWSVDRKQF
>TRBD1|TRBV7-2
ASSLTGGTEAF
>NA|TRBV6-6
ASSAGNSYEQY
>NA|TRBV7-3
ASSLNGGAEAF